The clone carrying this T cell receptor beta chain was seen a handful of times. Germline assignment: CDR1 SEHNR and CDR2 FQNEAQ (reference sequence). Deletions cut 6 bases from V and 1 base from J, with 12 bases between. The CDR3 consists of 14 residues. This specimen comes from a study of spatial heterogeneity in lung cancer. The sample's time point: sample taken at primary tumor resection. Unsorted whole RNA from tumor, nontumor lung or frozen PBMC underwent sequencing. Samples were obtained from about 75 donors, all untreated early-stage non-small cell lung cancer patients. TCRdb reprocessed the 5' RACE reads via MiXCR and lists one record per CDR3 protein. The profile covers around 45,000 distinct CDR3 sequences, with roughly 15% appearing a single time and around 54% taken by the ten largest.

The chain joins TRBV7-9 to TRBJ1-1; D unclear. The specimen comprised PBMCs, sampled at surgery. The TCR was taken from a male donor with early-stage non-small cell lung cancer. The CDR3: CASSSRTANTEAFF. For the CDR3, the DNA is TGTGCCAGCAGTTCAAGGACGGCGAACACTGAAGCTTTCTTT.